The subject of this entry is one T cell receptor beta chain. Its antigen is unidentified. The germline V and J ends were trimmed by 4 bases and 5 bases, with 20 bases remaining between them. This CDR3 has 16 residues. Germline CDR1 reads MNHNS; CDR2 reads SASEGT. The data were obtained in a study of T cell repertoires in cytomegalovirus infection. As for the study in general: Both CMV infection and a matching HLA type were indicated by public TCR beta signatures. Regarding the study as a whole: Public TCR beta family frequency separated CMV-and-HLA carriers, including in an independent cohort. In two of eight donors, the top clonotype was HLA-C-restricted CMV-specific.

In TCRdb, the reads were re-called with MiXCR into one record per CDR3 protein. The repertoire holds about 130,000 distinct CDR3 sequences, with roughly a quarter as singletons. Material for sequencing was PBMCs, sequenced either directly or after in vitro stimulation (not recorded which). V gene TRBV6-1 combines with J gene TRBJ2-5, with a weak D call TRBD2 (6 bases). The receptor comes from a human donor in good health (CMV status not recorded). Some clones in this sample may be carry-over from other donors' samples. DNA for the CDR3: TGTGCCAGCAGTGGTGGGGACCCGGCGGGGTGGGAGACCCAGTACTTC. Protein product: CASSGGDPAGWETQYF.